The 22 T cell receptor beta chains in this list originate from one sample, sequenced in a study of shared clonotypes between healthy human individuals. Some clones are missing from TCRdb's copy, which holds only in-frame ones; the method was immunoSEQ multiplex PCR. The profile shows 2 million to 2.5 million clones, around 95% of them singletons. Sample: naive CD4+ T cells sorted from blood. Stated subset: CD45RA+ positively selected. These receptor sequences come from a man aged 18 to 30 in good health.

The gene calls are TRBV6-1 and TRBJ1-5, with D possibly TRBD1 on 5 matching bases. The CDR3 runs to 14 residues. The germline V and J ends were trimmed by 7 bases and 4 bases, with 14 bases remaining between them. Germline CDR1 MNHNS, CDR2 SASEGT. The CDR3 spells CASILERGNQPQHF. CDR3 sequence (DNA): TGTGCCAGCATCTTAGAGCGGGGGAATCAGCCCCAGCATTTT.

The rearrangement joins TRBV7-2 to TRBJ2-3; D is unclear. Germline CDR1 reads SGHTA; CDR2 reads FQGNSA. This CDR3 has 15 residues. The V and J ends lost 4 bases and 1 base respectively, with 12 bases between them. The CDR3 sequence: CASSYVWSGTDTQYF. The DNA of the CDR3 is TGTGCCAGCAGCTACGTCTGGTCGGGCACAGATACGCAGTATTTT.

This clone was seen just once. CDR3 region: CASSLAGGRENIQYF. The CDR3, as DNA: TGCGCCAGCAGCTTGGCGGGAGGGAGGGAAAACATTCAGTACTTC. This rearrangement joins TRBV5-1 to TRBJ2-4; 8 nucleotides agree with TRBD2. V was clipped by 0 bases and J by 5 bases; unmatched bases: 4. Germline V CDR1 and CDR2: SGHRS, YFSETQ. The CDR3 consists of 15 residues. Complete variable domain (other parts from reference TRBV5-1 and TRBJ2-4): KAGVTQTPRYLIKTRGQQVTLSCSPISGHRSVSWYQQTPGQGLQFLFEYFSETQRNKGNFPGRFSGRQFSNSRSEMNVSTLELGDSALYLCASSLAGGRENIQYFGAGTRLSVL.

This clone has a single count. The gene calls are TRBV28 and TRBJ2-7; D is unresolved. V shed 2 bases and J shed 7 bases, with 15 bases lying between them. Germline V lookup: CDR1 MDHEN, CDR2 SYDVKM. This CDR3 is built from 14 residues. The CDR3 here is CASSLAQRLMEQYF. Here the CDR3 DNA reads TGTGCCAGCAGTTTAGCACAGCGCCTAATGGAGCAGTACTTC.

The chain recombines TRBV14 with TRBJ1-2; D is unresolved. Trimming took 0 bases from V and 5 from J, leaving 10 bases between them. CDR1 and CDR2 from the germline V gene are SGHDN and FVKESK. This CDR3 has 14 residues. The CDR3 reads CASSQDRVLYGYTF. CDR3 nucleotides: TGTGCCAGCAGCCAAGACAGAGTTTTGTATGGCTACACCTTC.

This clone was found once. This chain links TRBV5-6 with TRBJ1-2, with 8 bases aligning to TRBD1. V was pared by 4 bases and J by 4 bases, with 6 bases of the junction left unmatched. The CDR3 is made up of 14 amino acids. Per the germline V gene, CDR1 is SGHDT and CDR2 is YYEEEE. The CDR3 spells CASSVGQASYGYTF. CDR3 in DNA: TGTGCCAGCAGCGTGGGACAGGCATCCTATGGCTACACCTTC.

A few counts support this clone. The V and J genes are TRBV5-5 and TRBJ1-6, with D perhaps matching TRBD1 (6 bases). The V end lost 2 bases, the J end lost 8 bases, and 11 bases lay between the germline ends. The CDR3 runs 14 residues. The germline gives CDR1 SGHKS, CDR2 YYEKEE (reference sequence). The CDR3 region is CASSLGTTHSPLHF. Written as DNA, the CDR3 is TGTGCCAGCAGCTTAGGGACAACACATTCACCCCTCCACTTT.

This chain's CDR3 is CASSSPRGLSNEKLFF. The DNA of the CDR3 is TGTGCCAGCAGTTCCCCGAGGGGGCTTTCGAATGAAAAACTGTTTTTT. J is TRBJ1-4 and V is TRBV28; 7 nucleotides match TRBD1. The CDR3 loop spans 16 amino acids. J lost 5 bases, V lost 4 bases, and 10 bases had no gene match. CDR1 and CDR2 from the germline V gene are MDHEN and SYDVKM.

The chain combines TRBV5-4 with TRBJ2-3; TRBD2 matches 10 bases. Germline lookup yields CDR1 SGHNT and CDR2 YYREEE (reference sequence). The CDR3 spans 16 residues. V shed 0 bases and J 1 base; nucleotides not matched to a gene: 2. The CDR3 region is CASSLDLAGGTDTQYF. DNA of the CDR3: TGTGCCAGCAGCTTGGATCTAGCGGGGGGCACAGATACGCAGTATTTT.

V gene TRBV12-5 combines with J gene TRBJ1-5, with 7 bases that match TRBD1. The trim removed 6 bases at V and 2 bases at J, leaving 4 bases unmatched. The germline V gene has CDR1 LGHNT and CDR2 FRNRAP. The CDR3 sequence is 14 residues long. The CDR3 bases are TGTGCTAGTGGGTTCGGACAGGGCAATCAGCCCCAGCATTTT. This encodes CASGFGQGNQPQHF.

Note on this clone: The same CDR3 also results from other DNA sequences found in this sample. The chain couples TRBV5-1 to TRBJ2-7, with D maybe TRBD2 (6 bases). Trimming removed 0 bases at V and 0 bases at J, with 10 bases between. Germline CDR1 and CDR2: SGHRS and YFSETQ. The CDR3 is 15 residues long. CDR3 region: CASSLGQGLSYEQYF. In DNA, the CDR3 is TGCGCCAGCAGCTTGGGGCAGGGACTCTCCTACGAGCAGTACTTC.

The rearrangement uses TRBV2 and TRBJ1-4; D uncertain. Germline V gene sequence: CDR1 SNHLY, CDR2 FYNNEI. CDR3 size: 11 residues. This chain's CDR3 is CGSGQDEKLFF. DNA for the CDR3: TGTGGCTCCGGGCAGGACGAAAAACTGTTTTTT.

The J gene is TRBJ1-2, the V gene TRBV6-5, with a tentative D call TRBD1 (6 bases). V was shortened by 6 bases and J by 8 bases, with 16 bases between the two germline ends. The CDR3 spans 13 residues. Germline CDR1 reads MNHEY; CDR2 reads SVGAGI. The CDR3 DNA sequence: TGTGCCAGCAGCTTGGACAGTTCGAGGGGCTACACCTTC. Protein: CASSLDSSRGYTF.

This chain joins TRBV5-6 and TRBJ2-3; D possibly uses TRBD1 or TRBD2 (5 bases each). Germline V lookup: CDR1 SGHDT, CDR2 YYEEEE. This CDR3 contains 17 residues. Trimming cost V 0 bases and J 3 bases, with 17 bases left between them. CDR3: CASSLERGAFGTDTQYF. The CDR3 DNA reads TGTGCCAGCAGCTTGGAAAGAGGGGCGTTTGGTACAGATACGCAGTATTTT. The whole variable domain, filled in from reference TRBV5-6 and TRBJ2-3, reads DAGVTQSPTHLIKTRGQQVTLRCSPKSGHDTVSWYQQALGQGPQFIFQYYEEEERQRGNFPDRFSGHQFPNYSSELNVNALLLGDSALYLCASSLERGAFGTDTQYFGPGTRLTVL.

The chain joins TRBV29-1 to TRBJ2-3; 12 positions agree with TRBD2. Germline V lookup: CDR1 SQVTM, CDR2 ANQGSEA. J was trimmed by 0 bases and V by 7 bases; bases with no gene match: 5. The CDR3 covers 15 residues. The CDR3 nucleotides are TGCAGCGCGACTAGCGGGAGCTACAGCACAGATACGCAGTATTTT. Its protein product is CSATSGSYSTDTQYF.

This chain links TRBV5-6 with TRBJ2-1; D remains ambiguous. Trimming shortened V by 2 bases and J by 6 bases, and 3 bases separated the two germline ends. The CDR3 sequence is 11 residues long. The germline CDR1 and CDR2 sequences are SGHDT and YYEEEE. CDR3 sequence reads: CASSFGNEQFF. The CDR3 DNA follows: TGTGCCAGCAGCTTCGGCAATGAGCAGTTCTTC.

On this clone itself: One end of the junction is discordant with germline, which a read error may explain. This chain links TRBV30 with TRBJ1-1; 10 bases line up with TRBD1. The CDR3 covers 17 residues. Germline V lookup: CDR1 GTSNPN, CDR2 SVGIG (reference sequence). The CDR3 nucleotides are TGTGCCGGGAGTGGGTCCCCGGGACAGGGGTTCAAGACTGAAGCTTTCTTT. Translation gives CAGSGSPGQGFKTEAFF.

The chain couples TRBV5-1 to TRBJ2-1; unclear D gene. This CDR3 has 15 residues. Trimming took off 0 bases at V and 2 bases at J, with 9 bases between the two ends. Germline loops: CDR1 SGHRS, CDR2 YFSETQ. The chain's CDR3 is CASSLVTNPYNEQFF. CDR3 DNA sequence: TGCGCCAGCAGCTTGGTCACTAATCCCTACAATGAGCAGTTCTTC.

J is TRBJ2-5 and V is TRBV28; the match to TRBD1 covers 7 bases. This CDR3 has 13 amino acids. Germline loops: CDR1 MDHEN, CDR2 SYDVKM. The J segment lost 3 bases and the V segment lost 6 bases, leaving 4 bases of the junction unmatched. CDR3 sequence (DNA): TGTGCCAGCAGCTTTACAGGGGAAGAGACCCAGTACTTC. Amino acid sequence: CASSFTGEETQYF.

As concerns this clone: The same CDR3 is also encoded by other DNA sequences in this sample. The V gene is TRBV18, the J gene TRBJ2-7, with TRBD2 matching over 10 bases. Trimming at V came to 6 bases and at J to 4 bases, leaving 6 bases not matched to a gene. This CDR3 is 14 amino acids long. The germline V gene has CDR1 KGHSH and CDR2 LQKENI. CDR3 sequence: CASSPGTSEYEQYF. Written as DNA, the CDR3 is TGTGCCAGCTCCCCCGGGACTAGCGAGTACGAGCAGTACTTC.

The chain carries TRBV10-2 and TRBJ2-1; 10 bases are shared with TRBD2. This CDR3 has 17 amino acids. Germline trimming cut 6 bases from V and 0 bases from J; bases unmatched to any gene: 8. From germline, CDR1 is WSHSY and CDR2 SAAADI. The CDR3 coding sequence is TGCGCCAGCAGGACGGGACTAGCGCCCAGCTCCTACAATGAGCAGTTCTTC. It encodes CASRTGLAPSSYNEQFF.

The CDR3 sequence: CASGGGTGNREQYF. CDR3 bases: TGTGCCAGCGGAGGAGGGACAGGGAATCGGGAGCAGTACTTC. The chain links TRBV11-2 to TRBJ2-7; TRBD1 aligns across 9 bases. This CDR3 region has 14 residues. The V gene's germline CDR1 is SGHAT and CDR2 FQNNGV. V was clipped by 8 bases and J by 7 bases; unmatched bases: 12.